This is a list of T cell receptor beta chains from one sample in a study of T cell repertoires in cytomegalovirus infection. TCRdb reprocessed the reads via MiXCR and lists one record per CDR3 protein. The table lists 150,000 to 200,000 distinct CDR3 sequences, roughly a fifth of them singletons. Material: PBMCs. Receptor source: a human donor in good health (CMV status not recorded). Some clones in this sample may be carry-over from other donors' samples. Both conserved end residues are part of each CDR3. The D gene is left open where the match is weak. Size is omitted from some rows. Given values are once, few, many or a class for expanded clones.

cdr3_aa	cdr3_nt	clone_size	d_call	j_call	v_call	cdr3_length
CASSIVAESSYEQYF	TGTGCCAGTAGTATCGTGGCGGAAAGCTCCTACGAGCAGTACTTC	few	-	TRBJ2-7	TRBV19	15
CASSPNRDSNQPQHF	TGTGCCAGCTCACCGAACCGGGACAGTAATCAGCCCCAGCATTTT	few	TRBD1	TRBJ1-5	TRBV18	15
CASSSPDPRDYGYTF	TGTGCCAGCAGCTCACCCGACCCTCGAGACTATGGCTACACCTTC	few	-	TRBJ1-2	TRBV11-2	15
CSVQGRGTNVLTF	TGCAGCGTCCAGGGGCGCGGGACCAACGTCCTGACTTTC	once	-	TRBJ2-6	TRBV29-1	13
CASRKQGPGEKLFF	TGCGCCAGCAGGAAACAGGGTCCTGGCGAAAAACTGTTTTTT	-	-	TRBJ1-4	TRBV10-2	14
CANGLTNTGELFF	TGTGCGAATGGGCTGACGAACACCGGGGAGCTGTTTTTT	-	-	TRBJ2-2	TRBV10-3	13
CSVDLRLVAEQFF	TGCAGCGTAGACTTAAGGCTGGTGGCTGAGCAGTTCTTC	-	-	TRBJ2-1	TRBV29-1	13
CSARELNGFRETQYF	TGCAGTGCTAGAGAACTCAACGGGTTCCGCGAGACCCAGTACTTC	-	-	TRBJ2-5	TRBV20-1	15
CASSLARVASSYEQYF	TGTGCCAGCAGCTTAGCGCGGGTTGCGAGCTCCTACGAGCAGTACTTC	many	-	TRBJ2-7	TRBV7-2	16
CASSLVPIAGPYNEQFF	TGTGCCAGCAGCTTAGTCCCGATAGCGGGGCCCTACAATGAGCAGTTCTTC	many	TRBD2	TRBJ2-1	TRBV11-3	17
CSVGFLTGSSYNEQFF	TGCAGCGTTGGGTTTTTGACAGGGAGCTCCTACAATGAGCAGTTCTTC	-	TRBD1	TRBJ2-1	TRBV29-1	16
CASSGGRGSSYEQYF	TGTGCCAGCAGTGGGGGGAGAGGGAGCTCCTACGAGCAGTACTTC	-	-	TRBJ2-7	TRBV2	15
CSVTPDLAKNIQYF	TGCAGCGTCACCCCGGATCTAGCCAAAAACATTCAGTACTTC	-	-	TRBJ2-4	TRBV29-1	14
CSAREQGRSNQPQHF	TGCAGTGCTAGGGAGCAGGGGAGAAGCAATCAGCCCCAGCATTTT	few	-	TRBJ1-5	TRBV20-1	15
CASSQGLTYNEQFF	TGTGCCAGCAGCCAAGGACTGACCTACAATGAGCAGTTCTTC	-	-	TRBJ2-1	TRBV7-9	14
CASSDVVLAGEQEAQYF	TGTGCCAGCAGCGACGTCGTACTAGCGGGGGAGCAAGAGGCCCAGTACTTC	once	TRBD2	TRBJ2-5	TRBV2	17
CASSYSKGIDPQHF	TGTGCCAGCAGTTACTCGAAGGGTATCGATCCCCAGCATTTT	few	-	TRBJ1-5	TRBV6-2/TRBV6-3	14
CASSSGTRKTQYF	TGTGCCAGCAGCAGTGGGACTAGAAAGACCCAGTACTTC	-	TRBD2	TRBJ2-5	TRBV6-5	13
CASSLWLADYNEQFF	TGTGCCAGCAGCTTGTGGCTAGCGGACTACAATGAGCAGTTCTTC	-	TRBD2	TRBJ2-1	TRBV7-9	15
CSARDNRVTYEQYF	TGCAGTGCTAGAGACAACAGAGTGACATACGAGCAGTACTTC	-	-	TRBJ2-7	TRBV20-1	14
CASSLVLPGGGEAFF	TGTGCCAGCAGCTTAGTCCTCCCAGGCGGCGGTGAAGCTTTCTTT	few	-	TRBJ1-1	TRBV7-2	15
CASHQTGNTEAFF	TGTGCCAGCCACCAAACAGGGAACACTGAAGCTTTCTTT	-	-	TRBJ1-1	TRBV5-6	13
CSALYRGNTEAFF	TGCAGTGCATTATACAGGGGTAACACTGAAGCTTTCTTT	few	TRBD1	TRBJ1-1	TRBV20-1	13
CSVEKWLAGTGYNEQFF	TGCAGCGTTGAAAAGTGGCTAGCGGGAACGGGGTACAATGAGCAGTTCTTC	-	TRBD2	TRBJ2-1	TRBV29-1	17
CASSSLGARQETSYNEQFF	TGTGCCAGCAGCTCCCTGGGGGCTAGACAGGAAACTTCCTACAATGAGCAGTTCTTC	many	-	TRBJ2-1	TRBV7-2	19
CTRSSLGRVQETQYF	TGTACCAGAAGCTCCCTCGGACGGGTCCAAGAGACCCAGTACTTC	-	-	TRBJ2-5	TRBV7-3	15
CASSPSGQSSSGANVLTF	TGTGCCAGCTCACCATCGGGACAGAGTTCCTCTGGGGCCAACGTCCTGACTTTC	few	TRBD1	TRBJ2-6	TRBV18	18
CASGGLAGGPYEQYF	TGTGCCAGCGGTGGACTAGCGGGAGGGCCTTACGAGCAGTACTTC	few	TRBD2	TRBJ2-7	TRBV6-1	15
CASSYQGVVSYNEQFF	TGTGCCAGCAGTTACCAGGGGGTAGTCTCCTACAATGAGCAGTTCTTC	few	TRBD1	TRBJ2-1	TRBV6-2/TRBV6-3	16
CSGGTSGFNEQFF	TGCAGTGGGGGGACTAGCGGGTTCAATGAGCAGTTCTTC	-	TRBD2	TRBJ2-1	TRBV20-1	13
CASSVAGRDYGYTF	TGTGCCAGCAGTGTCGCGGGGCGCGACTATGGCTACACCTTC	few	-	TRBJ1-2	TRBV6-1	14
CASSYSNPAGTQYF	TGTGCCAGCAGTTACAGTAACCCGGCGGGGACCCAGTACTTC	few	-	TRBJ2-5	TRBV6-2/TRBV6-3	14